These 4 T cell receptor beta chains share one sample of origin, sequenced in a study of a mutant IDH1 vaccine in newly diagnosed glioma. These receptors have no identified antigens. Time point: week 23, last vaccination. In every dose of vaccine, 300 ug of mutant IDH1 20-mer peptide was given alongside topical imiquimod. Here immunoSEQ multiplex PCR was the method, and the copy in TCRdb shows in-frame clones only, minus some. This sample carries 50,000 to 70,000 clones, about 87% of them seen once, and the ten largest clones take roughly 13%. Specimen: PBMCs, collected from a glioma patient whose treatment included an IDH1 peptide vaccine. These receptors were collected from a man aged 18-30 years with glioma.

The chain has TRBV9 and TRBJ1-5; the match to TRBD1 covers 8 bases. Germline assignment: CDR1 SGDLS and CDR2 YYNGEE. Unmatched junction bases numbered 3, after V lost 7 bases and J lost 3 bases. The CDR3 covers 13 residues. The CDR3 reads CASGQGDNQPQHF. DNA for the CDR3: TGTGCCAGCGGACAGGGAGACAATCAGCCCCAGCATTTT. Combining the CDR3 with reference TRBV9 and TRBJ1-5 gives the whole variable domain DSGVTQTPKHLITATGQRVTLRCSPRSGDLSVYWYQQSLDQGLQFLIQYYNGEERAKGNILERFSAQQFPDLHSELNLSSLELGDSALYFCASGQGDNQPQHFGDGTRLSIL.

The gene calls are TRBV7-2 and TRBJ2-7; TRBD1 or TRBD2 may be the D gene (6 bases each). Germline lookup yields CDR1 SGHTA and CDR2 FQGNSA. This CDR3 is built from 14 residues. The V gene lost 3 bases and the J gene lost 6 bases, with 15 bases spanning the gap. In DNA, the CDR3 is TGTGCCAGCAGCTTCGCCGGGGGCTCCAGCGAGCAGTACTTC. It is translated as CASSFAGGSSEQYF.

V usage is TRBV9 and J usage is TRBJ2-6; 7 bases fit TRBD1. Germline values: CDR1 SGDLS, CDR2 YYNGEE. V lost 3 bases and J lost 2; bases outside the gene matches: 2. This CDR3 is 15 amino acids long. CDR3 amino acids: CASSAQGTGANVLTF. In DNA form, the CDR3 reads TGTGCCAGCAGCGCACAGGGGACTGGGGCCAACGTCCTGACTTTC.

This sequence joins TRBV7-9 and TRBJ2-1; D ambiguous. The CDR3 contains 12 residues. Germline V CDR1 and CDR2: SEHNR, FQNEAQ (reference sequence). V dropped 5 bases and J dropped 3 bases, with 5 bases sitting between them. This chain's CDR3 is CASSLDYNEQFF. The CDR3, as DNA: TGTGCCAGCAGCCTCGACTACAATGAGCAGTTCTTC.